These 14 T cell receptor beta chains came from one sample sequenced in a study of cytomegalovirus exposure and HLA in healthy donors (dated by TCRdb to 2016 to 2017). To prepare the library, the immunoSEQ multiplex PCR assay was applied. For the multiplex PCR, a mixture combining 60 forward primers for TCR Vbeta segments and 13 reverse primers for TCR Jbeta segments was used. Sourced from immuneACCESS, this table was stored by TCRdb with only in-frame sequences that have V and J called. A share of the clones is absent; for the studies checked, an unresolved V gene accounts for under half, and the remainder has no known explanation. The table for this sample lists around 130,000 clones; over 70% of them were counted only once. Of the sample, around 1.5% falls within the top ten clones. The material sequenced was PBMCs. Receptors originate from a woman between 18 and 29 years old in good health and CMV-seronegative.

The CDR3 coding sequence is TGTGCCAGCAGCTCCTTAACAGGGGGCCTCACCTCTGGGGCCAACGTCCTGACTTTC. Its translation: CASSSLTGGLTSGANVLTF. The chain uses TRBV11-2 and TRBJ2-6, with 9 bases matching TRBD1. The CDR3 is 19 amino acids. Germline V CDR1 and CDR2: SGHAT, FQNNGV. Trimming at V came to 4 bases and at J to 0 bases, leaving 10 bases not matched to a gene.

The V and J genes are TRBV5-1 and TRBJ1-1; D is uncertain. The CDR3 spans 14 residues. V lost 3 bases to trimming and J lost 2 bases, with 11 bases between them. Germline V gene lookup returns CDR1 SGHRS and CDR2 YFSETQ. This CDR3 reads CASSSGEGNTEAFF. The CDR3 DNA reads TGCGCCAGCAGCTCTGGGGAGGGTAACACTGAAGCTTTCTTT.

The rearrangement joins TRBV10-3 to TRBJ1-1, with D hard to call. The CDR3 contains 12 residues. V was shortened by 6 bases and J by 3 bases, with 8 bases between the two germline ends. Per the germline V gene, CDR1 is ENHRY and CDR2 is SYGVKD. CDR3 protein: CAIRSVDTEAFF. The DNA for the CDR3 is TGTGCCATCAGATCAGTGGACACTGAAGCTTTCTTT.

The gene calls are TRBV5-6 and TRBJ1-2, with D perhaps matching TRBD1 (6 bases). The CDR3 contains 17 residues. CDR1 SGHDT and CDR2 YYEEEE come from the germline V gene. The V gene lost 1 base and the J gene lost 7 bases, with 23 bases spanning the gap. CDR3 protein: CASSLMWGQQGGSGYTF. CDR3 in DNA: TGTGCCAGCAGCTTGATGTGGGGGCAGCAAGGGGGTAGTGGCTACACCTTC.

The J gene is TRBJ2-7, the V gene TRBV5-1; D remains unclear. Between the trimmed V and J ends, which lost 2 bases and 2 bases, there was a span of 8 bases. CDR1 is SGHRS, CDR2 YFSETQ, per germline. The CDR3 sequence is 13 residues long. CDR3 protein: CASSLGRTYEQYF. The CDR3 DNA reads as TGCGCCAGCAGCTTAGGCAGGACCTACGAGCAGTACTTC.

This chain links TRBV19 with TRBJ1-2; 8 bases match TRBD1. CDR3 length: 15 residues. Trimming removed 5 bases from V and 4 bases from J; junction bases left unmatched: 9. Germline V gives CDR1 LNHDA, CDR2 SQIVND (reference sequence). CDR3 residues: CASSGKTGETYGYTF. CDR3 DNA: TGTGCCAGTAGTGGGAAGACAGGGGAGACCTATGGCTACACCTTC.

This chain links TRBV19 with TRBJ1-1, with a tentative D call TRBD1 (5 bases). The CDR3 sequence is 13 residues long. V shed 10 bases and J shed 4 bases, with 16 bases lying between them. Per germline, CDR1 LNHDA and CDR2 SQIVND (reference sequence). The CDR3 region has the DNA TGTGCCACTACCCGTGTGGGGCTCACTGAAGCTTTCTTT. Translated, it gives CATTRVGLTEAFF.

Here the CDR3 reads CASSYSPGTYEQYF. The CDR3 DNA sequence: TGTGCCAGCAGTTACTCACCCGGGACATACGAGCAGTACTTC. The J gene is TRBJ2-7, the V gene TRBV6-5; maybe TRBD1 (6 bases). Per the germline V gene, CDR1 is MNHEY and CDR2 is SVGAGI. V lost 0 bases and J lost 4, with 10 bases in between. This CDR3 has 14 residues.

Only a few counts were recorded for this clone. The V call is TRBV6-1, the J call TRBJ1-2; D is perhaps TRBD1 (5 bases). Looked up from germline, CDR1 is MNHNS and CDR2 is SASEGT. This CDR3 spans 13 amino acids. V was shortened by 4 bases and J by 7 bases, with 13 bases between the two germline ends. CDR3 loop: CASSVPGHRGYTF. The CDR3 DNA follows: TGTGCCAGCAGTGTTCCCGGACACCGTGGCTACACCTTC.

The CDR3 region has the DNA TGTGCCAGCAGCTCCGGTACCCGGGTCGGAAACACTGAAGCTTTCTTT. It translates to CASSSGTRVGNTEAFF. The gene calls are TRBV5-5 and TRBJ1-1; D ambiguous. V lost 3 bases, J lost 2 bases, and 17 bases lay in between. This CDR3 contains 16 residues. Germline V gene lookup returns CDR1 SGHKS and CDR2 YYEKEE (reference sequence).

The CDR3 sequence is CASSHGQGAPNYGYTF. CDR3 nucleotides: TGTGCCAGCAGCCATGGACAGGGAGCGCCTAACTATGGCTACACCTTC. This chain links TRBV14 with TRBJ1-2, with 8 bases lining up with TRBD1. The CDR3 extends over 16 amino acids. V dropped 3 bases and J dropped 0; count of bases not matched to a gene: 6. Germline V gene lookup returns CDR1 SGHDN and CDR2 FVKESK. Together with reference TRBV14 and TRBJ1-2, the CDR3 gives the full variable domain: EAGVTQFPSHSVIEKGQTVTLRCDPISGHDNLYWYRRVMGKEIKFLLHFVKESKQDESGMPNNRFLAERTGGTYSTLKVQPAELEDSGVYFCASSHGQGAPNYGYTFGSGTRLTVV.

This sequence joins TRBV29-1 and TRBJ2-3; a possible D gene is TRBD2 (5 bases). The ends were cut back, 3 bases at V and 4 bases at J, with 8 bases in the middle. There are 12 residues in the CDR3. CDR1 SQVTM and CDR2 ANQGSEA come from the germline V gene. CDR3 residues: CSVDNGADTQYF. CDR3 coding DNA: TGCAGCGTTGACAACGGGGCAGATACGCAGTATTTT.

The V gene is TRBV7-9, the J gene TRBJ1-1; D unresolved. The V end lost 5 bases, the J end lost 1 base, and 5 bases lay between the germline ends. Germline V gives CDR1 SEHNR, CDR2 FQNEAQ (reference sequence). The CDR3 sequence is 12 residues long. CDR3 region: CASSHGNTEAFF. The DNA of the CDR3 is TGTGCCAGCAGCCACGGGAACACTGAAGCTTTCTTT.

This chain uses TRBV25-1 with TRBJ1-2; D might be TRBD1 (5 bases). With 4 bases removed from V and 1 base from J, the gap between germline ends came to 7 bases. CDR3 size: 13 residues. The germline gives CDR1 MGHDK, CDR2 SYGVNS. The CDR3 coding sequence is TGTGCCAGCAGTGGGGGGGATAACTATGGCTACACCTTC. Amino acid sequence: CASSGGDNYGYTF.